These 2 T cell receptor beta chains were sequenced from one sample in a study of blood T cell repertoires in COVID-19. Produced via immunoSEQ multiplex PCR; TCRdb's table is partial and in-frame only. The table includes about 70,000 clones, about four fifths detected once. Sequenced: peripheral blood. These receptors all come from an older man who had recovered from COVID-19.

The table lists this clone with a few counts. The chain couples TRBV7-2 to TRBJ1-1; no clear D. This CDR3 is built from 13 residues. Germline V CDR1 and CDR2: SGHTA, FQGNSA. V was cut by 1 base and J by 14 bases, with 17 bases left in between. CDR3 sequence reads: CASSLDSPGRRFF. CDR3 nucleotides: TGTGCCAGCAGCTTAGATTCCCCTGGGCGGAGGTTCTTT.

The rearrangement links TRBV19 to TRBJ2-1; 9 bases fit TRBD2. With V trimmed by 8 bases and J by 1 base, 3 bases remained unmatched. This CDR3 contains 14 residues. Germline V gives CDR1 LNHDA, CDR2 SQIVND (reference sequence). The CDR3 DNA sequence: TGTGCCAGTGGTCTAGCGGGGTCCTACAATGAGCAGTTCTTC. Translated, it gives CASGLAGSYNEQFF. The whole variable domain, remainder taken from reference TRBV19 and TRBJ2-1, is DGGITQSPKYLFRKEGQNVTLSCEQNLNHDAMYWYRQDPGQGLRLIYYSQIVNDFQKGDIAEGYSVSREKKESFPLTVTSAQKNPTAFYLCASGLAGSYNEQFFGPGTRLTVL.